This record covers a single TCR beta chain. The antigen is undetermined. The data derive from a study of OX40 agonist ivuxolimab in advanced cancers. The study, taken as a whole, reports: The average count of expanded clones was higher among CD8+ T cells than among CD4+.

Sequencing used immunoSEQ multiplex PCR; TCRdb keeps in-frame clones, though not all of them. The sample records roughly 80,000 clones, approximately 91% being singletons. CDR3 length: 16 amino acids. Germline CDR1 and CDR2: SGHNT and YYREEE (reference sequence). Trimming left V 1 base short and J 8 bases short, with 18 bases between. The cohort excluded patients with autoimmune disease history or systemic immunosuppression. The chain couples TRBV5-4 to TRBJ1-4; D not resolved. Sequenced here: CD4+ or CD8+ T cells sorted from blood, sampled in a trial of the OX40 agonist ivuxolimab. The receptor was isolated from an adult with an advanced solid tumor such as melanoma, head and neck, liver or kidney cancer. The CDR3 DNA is TGTGCCAGCAGCTTGACGGCGGCTGGACTCCCAGAAAAACTGTTTTTT. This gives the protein CASSLTAAGLPEKLFF.